This TCR beta chain was captured in a study of early T cells in non-severe SARS-CoV-2 infection. The CDR3 length is 10 residues. Trimming pared 7 bases from V and 6 bases from J, leaving 7 bases between. Per germline, CDR1 SQVTM and CDR2 ANQGSEA. Via MiXCR, TCRdb re-called the 5' RACE reads, giving one row per CDR3 protein. In the table there are 100,000 to 130,000 distinct CDR3 sequences, 9% to 13% of which are singletons. This clonotype was observed at least ten times. This clonotype originated in an adult who was a healthcare worker with PCR-confirmed SARS-CoV-2 infection or an uninfected control (not recorded which). The genes are TRBV29-1 and TRBJ2-1; possibly TRBD1 for D (5 bases). Material for sequencing was whole blood. Written as DNA, the CDR3 is TGCAGCGCAGGGCGCAATGAGCAGTTCTTC. This gives the protein CSAGRNEQFF.